This TCR beta chain was obtained from a study of blood T cell repertoires in COVID-19 (dated by TCRdb to 2020 to 2022). Regarding the study in general: Collaborator samples came from the United States, Italy and Spain and covered acute and convalescent phases of COVID-19. The prospective study material was composed of cDNA or gDNA derived from T cells, B-cell-depleted T cells, or PBMCs. Deeply sampled blood TCRbeta repertoires from subjects exposed to, actively infected with, or recovered from COVID-19 were included in the dataset. The repertoires were made available in a free public database intended to serve as a resource for research on the immune response to SARS-CoV-2. The samples were drawn from the first 160 participants of the ongoing ImmuneRACE study and from 950 to 1,500 subjects provided by 6 global collaborators. A de-identified subject ID, COVID-19 status, age in years and sex were almost always included in the sample metadata. Where available, HLA class I and class II types were obtained from metadata supplied by the sample provider rather than from assay-based typing. General study outcomes and caveats: The quantity of clinical and demographic metadata differed by source and by participant and was supplied without curation.

Points on this clone: Its antigen specificity is not known. No base-level quality is on record; no much larger clone is a single base apart.

V loses 5 bases at its end and J loses 5 bases; junction bases beyond the gene matches: 13. CDR1 and CDR2, per the germline V gene, are MDHEN and SYDVKM. The CDR3 starts with the cysteine, ends with the phenylalanine, and has 16 residues. Only CDR3 DNA remains: 48 bases, in frame from the first base. Whole blood was collected in K2EDTA tubes by collaborating institutions according to the institutions' own protocols. For TCRbeta analysis, collaborators shipped samples as frozen whole blood, isolated PBMCs, or DNA extracted from either of those sample types. The immunoSEQ Assay, a bias-controlled multiplex PCR, was used to amplify TCRbeta CDR3 regions from genomic DNA. The study's own analysis went as follows. Nucleated cell counts per sample were estimated from amplification of reference gene primers within the assay. To quantify the absolute abundance of each unique TCRbeta CDR3 rearrangement, sequence reads were collapsed and filtered. For each sample, productive Simpson clonality was calculated as the square root of Simpson's diversity index across productive rearrangements. TCRdb took over this immuneACCESS table, retaining in-frame rearrangements with V and J assigned. Such tables are incomplete; in checked studies, under half of the missing clones stem from an unresolved V gene, and the remainder is unexplained. The V and J calls and the clone size are those of that table, but D and trimming were determined from the DNA. The table for this sample lists fewer than 250,000 clones; 84% of them were counted only once. Less than 20% of the sample goes to the ten largest clones.

Here the chain combines TRBV28 and TRBJ2-5; TRBD2 lines up with 8 middle nucleotides. The sequenced sample was peripheral blood. The TCR comes from a human donor in a cohort sampled during active COVID-19. The CDR3 in this case is CASSPPSRGGWETQYF. The DNA sequence is TGTGCCAGCAGTCCCCCCTCTCGGGGGGGGTGGGAGACCCAGTACTTC.